The rows below give T cell receptor beta chains drawn from one sample of a study of radiation and T cells in renal cell carcinoma. Libraries were prepared by immunoSEQ multiplex PCR; TCRdb keeps only in-frame clonotypes and omits some of them. The sample holds some 120,000 clones; 88% are singletons and the top ten take 5.8%. The specimen comprised blood, sampled from a patient whose treatment included radiotherapy and nephrectomy. Source of these receptors: a woman aged 70-85 years with renal cell carcinoma. CDR3s include the opening cysteine and the closing phenylalanine or tryptophan. D genes are given only for firm matches. Expanded clones are given a class, and other clones once, few, many or no size at all.

cdr3_length | j_call | v_call | clone_size | d_call | cdr3_aa | cdr3_nt
14 | TRBJ2-1 | TRBV19 | . | . | CASSSGQGSHEQFF | TGTGCCAGTAGTAGCGGGCAGGGTAGTCATGAGCAGTTCTTC
17 | TRBJ2-5 | TRBV7-9 | . | TRBD2 | CASRRRGVAGGPETQYF | TGTGCCAGCAGGAGAAGAGGGGTAGCGGGGGGGCCGGAGACCCAGTACTTC
15 | TRBJ2-7 | TRBV2 | . | . | CASSEGTLSSYEQYF | TGTGCCAGCAGTGAAGGGACGTTGAGCTCCTACGAGCAGTACTTC
15 | TRBJ2-3 | TRBV5-5 | . | TRBD1 | CASSRGQGATDTQYF | TGTGCCAGCAGCCGGGGACAGGGGGCCACAGATACGCAGTATTTT
14 | TRBJ2-3 | TRBV9 | . | TRBD2 | CASSVGEGTDTQYF | TGTGCCAGCAGCGTAGGGGAGGGAACAGATACGCAGTATTTT
13 | TRBJ2-5 | TRBV19 | . | . | CASRPGTIGTQYF | TGTGCCAGTAGACCCGGGACGATAGGGACCCAGTACTTC
15 | TRBJ2-7 | TRBV16 | . | . | CASSQTWGLSYEQYF | TGTGCCAGCAGTCAGACCTGGGGGCTGTCCTACGAGCAGTACTTC
16 | TRBJ2-3 | TRBV9 | . | . | CASSVEASAYTDTQYF | TGTGCCAGCAGCGTAGAGGCTAGCGCATACACAGATACGCAGTATTTT
15 | TRBJ2-1 | TRBV7-2 | . | . | CASSSGGNRGHEQFF | TGTGCCAGCAGTTCAGGAGGGAACAGGGGCCATGAGCAGTTCTTC
16 | TRBJ1-4 | TRBV19 | . | TRBD1 | CASTTGEPVTNEKLFF | TGTGCCAGTACGACAGGGGAGCCTGTAACTAATGAAAAACTGTTTTTT
14 | TRBJ2-7 | TRBV5-6 | . | TRBD1 | CASSSGQGDYEQYF | TGTGCCAGCAGCTCGGGACAGGGGGACTACGAGCAGTACTTC
8 | TRBJ2-1 | TRBV5-1 | . | . | CASSLQFF | TGCGCCAGCAGCTTGCAGTTCTTC
16 | TRBJ2-2 | TRBV5-1 | . | TRBD2 | CASSLAGLAGTGELFF | TGCGCCAGCAGCTTGGCCGGCCTAGCGGGCACCGGGGAGCTGTTTTTT
14 | TRBJ1-2 | TRBV28 | . | . | CASSPYDRTYGYTF | TGTGCCAGCAGTCCTTACGACAGGACCTATGGCTACACCTTC
14 | TRBJ2-6 | TRBV19 | . | . | CASNPGAGANVLTF | TGTGCCAGTAACCCAGGGGCTGGGGCCAACGTCCTGACTTTC
14 | TRBJ2-6 | TRBV27 | . | . | CASSLGAEANVLTF | TGTGCCAGCAGTTTGGGTGCTGAGGCCAACGTCCTGACTTTC
14 | TRBJ2-3 | TRBV5-1 | . | . | CASREGRSTDTQYF | TGCGCCAGCCGCGAAGGCAGGTCCACAGATACGCAGTATTTT
16 | TRBJ2-5 | TRBV6-7 | . | TRBD2 | CASSYREGTYQETQYF | TGTGCCAGCAGTTACCGGGAGGGGACGTACCAAGAGACCCAGTACTTC
14 | TRBJ2-7 | TRBV5-1 | . | . | CASSNDSPSYEQYF | TGCGCCAGCAGTAATGACAGTCCCTCCTACGAGCAGTACTTC
15 | TRBJ2-2 | TRBV5-4 | . | . | CASSSMGVNTGELFF | TGTGCCAGCAGCTCTATGGGGGTGAACACCGGGGAGCTGTTTTTT
17 | TRBJ2-6 | TRBV18 | . | . | CASSPLGTNSGANVLTF | TGTGCCAGCTCACCTTTGGGTACGAACTCTGGGGCCAACGTCCTGACTTTC
16 | TRBJ1-6 | TRBV5-1 | . | TRBD1 | CASRLRTGESRSPLHF | TGCGCCAGCAGGCTTCGGACAGGGGAGTCTAGGTCACCCCTCCACTTT
11 | TRBJ2-5 | TRBV29-1 | . | TRBD2 | CSETSGGTQYF | TGCAGCGAGACTAGCGGGGGAACCCAGTACTTC
16 | TRBJ2-3 | TRBV5-6 | . | . | CASSFGRLSGTDTQYF | TGTGCCAGCAGCTTCGGGCGTCTTAGCGGCACAGATACGCAGTATTTT
12 | TRBJ1-2 | TRBV19 | . | . | CASSTSYYGYTF | TGTGCCAGTAGTACCTCATACTATGGCTACACCTTC
13 | TRBJ1-1 | TRBV7-6 | . | . | CASSNDENTEAFF | TGTGCCAGCAGCAACGACGAAAACACTGAAGCTTTCTTT
14 | TRBJ2-7 | TRBV7-2 | . | . | CASSSGWVPYEQYF | TGTGCCAGCAGCTCCGGTTGGGTCCCCTACGAGCAGTACTTC
15 | TRBJ2-1 | TRBV9 | . | . | CASSVVASAYNEQFF | TGTGCCAGCAGCGTAGTGGCTTCCGCCTACAATGAGCAGTTCTTC
12 | TRBJ2-4 | TRBV11-3 | . | . | CASSEGRNIQYF | TGTGCCAGCAGCGAGGGGCGTAACATTCAGTACTTC
16 | TRBJ2-3 | TRBV14 | . | . | CASSQDQGAVIDTQYF | TGTGCCAGCAGCCAAGACCAGGGTGCAGTTATAGATACGCAGTATTTT
14 | TRBJ2-3 | TRBV19 | . | TRBD2 | CASIETSGTDTQYF | TGTGCCAGTATTGAGACTAGCGGAACAGATACGCAGTATTTT
13 | TRBJ1-2 | TRBV6-1 | . | . | CASRGPQFYGYTF | TGTGCCAGCAGAGGACCACAATTTTATGGCTACACCTTC
15 | TRBJ2-5 | TRBV30 | . | TRBD1 | CAWRASQGVQETQYF | TGTGCCTGGAGAGCCTCGCAGGGGGTCCAAGAGACCCAGTACTTC
14 | TRBJ1-1 | TRBV25-1 | once | . | CASSSYPRDTEAFF | TGTGCCAGCAGTTCGTATCCGAGGGACACTGAAGCTTTCTTT
16 | TRBJ1-3 | TRBV7-3 | . | . | CASSLQGGTGGNTIYF | TGTGCCAGCAGCTTACAGGGAGGGACGGGGGGAAACACCATATATTTT
13 | TRBJ2-1 | TRBV4-3 | . | . | CASSQTSYNEQFF | TGCGCCAGCAGCCAGACCTCCTACAATGAGCAGTTCTTC
17 | TRBJ2-5 | TRBV5-1 | . | TRBD2 | CASSTGLAGEYQETQYF | TGCGCCAGCAGCACCGGGCTAGCGGGGGAATACCAAGAGACCCAGTACTTC